The 32 T cell receptor beta chains presented below share a single source sample, sequenced in a study of T-cell memory formation after mild COVID-19. TCRdb recomputed calls from the 5' RACE reads with MiXCR, one row per CDR3 protein. The data show some 40,000 distinct CDR3 sequences, 6.1% seen once. The material sequenced was PBMCs or a T cell subset sorted from them (not recorded which). All receptors come from an adult who had mild COVID-19 (a few samples of this study predate the infection). Cell type and time point are not known.

A few counts support this clonotype. The gene calls are TRBV7-6 and TRBJ2-7, with TRBD1 identical over 8 bases. Germline assignment: CDR1 SGHVS and CDR2 FNYEAQ. The trim removed 0 bases at V and 2 bases at J, leaving 9 bases unmatched. The CDR3 has 17 residues. The CDR3: CASSLAGSGRGPYEQYF. In DNA, the CDR3 is TGTGCCAGCAGCTTAGCCGGGTCCGGCAGGGGGCCCTACGAGCAGTACTTC.

The V gene is TRBV3-1, the J gene TRBJ1-3; the D is unclear. Germline-derived CDR1 and CDR2 are LGHDT and YNNKEL (reference sequence). This CDR3 comprises 15 residues. Trimming left V 2 bases short and J 0 bases short, with 8 bases between. The CDR3 DNA reads as TGTGCCAGCAGCCAAATCCCCAGCTCTGGAAACACCATATATTTT. This translates into CASSQIPSSGNTIYF.

This clonotype was seen a handful of times. J is TRBJ2-1 and V is TRBV20-1; TRBD2 agrees at 12 bases. Losses at the gene ends were 5 bases for V and 8 bases for J; bases not matched to a gene: 7. The CDR3 contains 14 residues. CDR1 is DFQATT, CDR2 SNEGSKA, per germline (reference sequence). As DNA, the CDR3 is TGCAGTGCTTCCCCTAGCGGGGGGGCCTATGAGCAGTTCTTC. It specifies CSASPSGGAYEQFF.

In its sample, this clonotype was seen a few times. The DNA for the CDR3 is TGTGCCAGCAGTGTTAGAGGGGGCGCTTCCTACAATGAGCAGTTCTTC. It codes for CASSVRGGASYNEQFF. The genes are TRBV25-1 and TRBJ2-1; TRBD1 matches 7 bases. The CDR3 runs to 16 residues. In germline, CDR1 is MGHDK, CDR2 SYGVNS. The V and J ends lost 4 bases and 1 base, in that order; junction bases with no gene match: 7.

This clonotype was detected only a few times. This chain links TRBV7-2 with TRBJ2-5; TRBD1 agrees at 8 bases. The V gene end was trimmed by 4 bases and the J gene end by 5 bases; junction bases not matched to a gene: 6. Germline V gives CDR1 SGHTA, CDR2 FQGNSA. This CDR3 spans 14 amino acids. The CDR3: CASSSPGGGETQYF. Here the CDR3 DNA reads TGTGCCAGCAGCTCCCCAGGGGGCGGGGAGACCCAGTACTTC. Drawing the rest from reference TRBV7-2 and TRBJ2-5, the complete variable domain is GAGVSQSPSNKVTEKGKDVELRCDPISGHTALYWYRQSLGQGLEFLIYFQGNSAPDKSGLPSDRFSAERTGGSVSTLTIQRTQQEDSAVYLCASSSPGGGETQYFGPGTRLLVL.

This clonotype was found many times. The V call is TRBV7-2, the J call TRBJ1-6; D is uncertain. V lost 5 bases and J lost 5, with 16 bases in between. Germline values: CDR1 SGHTA, CDR2 FQGNSA. CDR3 length: 16 amino acids. This CDR3 is CASSPTAGRNNSPLHF. CDR3 nucleotides: TGTGCCAGCAGCCCCACGGCCGGGAGAAATAATTCACCCCTCCACTTT.

This clonotype has a count of ten or more. V is TRBV7-3 and J is TRBJ1-1, with a tentative D call TRBD1 (5 bases). V was shortened by 5 bases and J by 0 bases, with 19 bases between the two germline ends. There are 17 residues in the CDR3. Germline CDR1 reads SGHTA; CDR2 reads FQGTGA. Here the CDR3 DNA reads TGTGCCAGCAGCACTAGGGATCAGGGAAAAATGAACACTGAAGCTTTCTTT. Protein sequence: CASSTRDQGKMNTEAFF. Based on the CDR3 plus reference TRBV7-3 and TRBJ1-1, the full variable domain is GAGVSQTPSNKVTEKGKYVELRCDPISGHTALYWYRQSLGQGPEFLIYFQGTGAADDSGLPNDRFFAVRPEGSVSTLKIQRTERGDSAVYLCASSTRDQGKMNTEAFFGQGTRLTVV.

This clonotype was seen many times. The chain has TRBV7-9 and TRBJ2-4; D ambiguous. The germline V and J ends were trimmed by 8 bases and 3 bases, with 14 bases remaining between them. The CDR3 is made up of 14 amino acids. CDR1 SEHNR and CDR2 FQNEAQ come from the germline V gene (reference sequence). The CDR3 coding sequence is TGTGCCAGCGGACGAGATTCGAGCAAAAACATTCAGTACTTC. Translation: CASGRDSSKNIQYF.

This clonotype was detected a few times. The chain links TRBV7-9 to TRBJ1-3; D is unclear. Germline assignment: CDR1 SEHNR and CDR2 FQNEAQ (reference sequence). Trimming left V 1 base short and J 0 bases short, with 4 bases between. This CDR3 is 14 amino acids long. The CDR3 sequence is CASSLVTSGNTIYF. CDR3 nucleotide sequence: TGTGCCAGCAGCTTAGTCACCTCTGGAAACACCATATATTTT.

This clonotype was seen a few times. The V and J genes are TRBV4-3 and TRBJ2-3; D unresolved. The V end was cut by 0 bases, the J end by 0 bases, with 4 bases between. CDR1 LGHNA and CDR2 YSLEER come from the germline V gene. The length of the CDR3 is 14 residues. The CDR3 DNA follows: TGCGCCAGCAGCCAAGACGAGAGCACAGATACGCAGTATTTT. This sequence encodes CASSQDESTDTQYF.

The rearrangement uses TRBV6-5 and TRBJ1-6, with TRBD1 as a possible D gene (6 bases). Germline CDR1 and CDR2: MNHEY and SVGAGI. This CDR3 comprises 14 residues. The germline V and J ends were trimmed by 2 bases and 10 bases, with 12 bases remaining between them. DNA for the CDR3: TGTGCCAGCAGTTACCGCAGGGGTGAATCACCCCTCCACTTT. It codes for CASSYRRGESPLHF.

This clonotype was seen many times. The chain is built from TRBV20-1 and TRBJ2-3; D not resolved. This CDR3 region has 12 residues. V was shortened by 7 bases and J by 4 bases, with 12 bases between the two germline ends. CDR1 DFQATT and CDR2 SNEGSKA come from the germline V gene (reference sequence). The CDR3 nucleotides are TGCAGTGGTCTGTGGGGATCAGATACGCAGTATTTT. It codes for CSGLWGSDTQYF.

This clonotype appeared a few times. This chain links TRBV12-5 with TRBJ2-3, with no clear D. The CDR3 contains 12 residues. Between the trimmed V and J ends, which lost 4 bases and 2 bases, there was a span of 4 bases. The V gene's germline CDR1 is LGHNT and CDR2 FRNRAP. The CDR3 DNA reads as TGTGCTAGTGGTTCCTACACAGATACGCAGTATTTT. Its translation is CASGSYTDTQYF. The full variable domain, in which reference TRBV12-5 and TRBJ2-3 provide the parts outside the CDR3, is DARVTQTPRHKVTEMGQEVTMRCQPILGHNTVFWYRQTMMQGLELLAYFRNRAPLDDSGMPKDRFSAEMPDATLATLKIQPSEPRDSAVYFCASGSYTDTQYFGPGTRLTVL.

This clonotype has ten or more counts. J is TRBJ1-1 and V is TRBV12-3 or TRBV12-4, with D tentatively TRBD1 (5 bases). The CDR3 extends over 14 amino acids. V lost 1 base and J lost 3, with 9 bases in between. As DNA, the CDR3 is TGTGCCAGCAGTTTAGGGGGCGCCGACACTGAAGCTTTCTTT. Amino acid sequence: CASSLGGADTEAFF.

This clonotype came up a few times. V gene TRBV6-1 combines with J gene TRBJ2-7, with 7 bases fitting TRBD2. CDR1 MNHNS and CDR2 SASEGT come from the germline V gene. CDR3 size: 16 residues. V was pared by 3 bases and J by 4 bases, with 12 bases of the junction left unmatched. The CDR3 reads CASSEAGRWGAYEQYF. CDR3 in DNA: TGTGCCAGCAGTGAGGCCGGGAGGTGGGGTGCATACGAGCAGTACTTC.

This clonotype was seen at least ten times. J is TRBJ2-7 and V is TRBV12-3 or TRBV12-4, with a weak D call TRBD2 (5 bases). Trimming took 2 bases from V and 1 from J, leaving 9 bases between them. There are 14 residues in the CDR3. CDR3 amino acids: CASSLHGMSYEQYF. CDR3 DNA sequence: TGTGCCAGCAGTTTACACGGGATGTCCTACGAGCAGTACTTC.

With regard to this clonotype: One end of the junction does not line up with germline, which may come from a read error. The V call is TRBV6-2 or TRBV6-3, the J call TRBJ1-2; 8 bases map to TRBD1. The CDR3 spans 12 residues. From germline, CDR1 is MNHEY and CDR2 SVGEGT. The CDR3 reads CASSRPGTGSCF. The CDR3 DNA follows: TGTGCCAGCAGCCGTCCCGGGACAGGTTCCTGCTTC.

This clonotype occurred a few times. V is TRBV5-1 and J is TRBJ1-1, with 8 bases identical to TRBD1. Germline V lookup: CDR1 SGHRS, CDR2 YFSETQ. The CDR3 is 14 amino acids. The V gene end was trimmed by 4 bases and the J gene end by 3 bases; junction bases not matched to a gene: 5. The chain's CDR3 is CASSRTGGDTEAFF. The CDR3 coding sequence is TGCGCCAGCAGCCGAACAGGGGGTGACACTGAAGCTTTCTTT.

The chain employs TRBV4-2 and TRBJ1-5, with a weak D call TRBD1 (5 bases). The CDR3 runs to 15 residues. V was clipped by 0 bases and J by 2 bases, with 8 bases between them. Per the germline V gene, CDR1 is LGHNA and CDR2 is YNFKEQ. The CDR3 coding sequence is TGTGCCAGCAGCCAAGAACGGGGCGGCAATCAGCCCCAGCATTTT. Its translation: CASSQERGGNQPQHF.

The chain recombines TRBV5-6 with TRBJ2-5; D is unresolved. The CDR3 consists of 14 residues. The V end lost 0 bases, the J end lost 4 bases, and 10 bases lay between the germline ends. Germline V gives CDR1 SGHDT, CDR2 YYEEEE. CDR3 DNA sequence: TGTGCCAGCAGCTTGGGGCGTTGGGGAGAGACCCAGTACTTC. This sequence encodes CASSLGRWGETQYF. The whole variable domain, filled in from reference TRBV5-6 and TRBJ2-5, reads DAGVTQSPTHLIKTRGQQVTLRCSPKSGHDTVSWYQQALGQGPQFIFQYYEEEERQRGNFPDRFSGHQFPNYSSELNVNALLLGDSALYLCASSLGRWGETQYFGPGTRLLVL.

This clonotype was picked up a small number of times. This sequence joins TRBV30 and TRBJ2-5, with D possibly called TRBD1 or TRBD2 (5 bases each). Trimming shortened V by 0 bases and J by 2 bases, and 7 bases separated the two germline ends. The germline CDR1 and CDR2 sequences are GTSNPN and SVGIG (reference sequence). This CDR3 is built from 13 residues. The CDR3 here is CAWSVGTQETQYF. The CDR3 DNA reads TGTGCCTGGAGTGTGGGGACGCAAGAGACCCAGTACTTC.

This clonotype was seen repeatedly, ten times or more. The chain carries TRBV5-1 and TRBJ1-4; TRBD1 might be the D (5 bases). Trimming shortened V by 1 base and J by 6 bases, and 13 bases separated the two germline ends. Germline V gene data show CDR1 as SGHRS and CDR2 as YFSETQ. The CDR3 length is 15 residues. For the CDR3, the DNA is TGCGCCAGCAGCTTGAGGGGCCGCTTAGATGAAAAACTGTTTTTT. Translation gives CASSLRGRLDEKLFF.

Only a few counts were recorded for this clonotype. This chain joins TRBV7-3 and TRBJ2-5; D possibly corresponds to TRBD2 (6 bases). Per the germline V gene, CDR1 is SGHTA and CDR2 is FQGTGA. Trimming shortened V by 5 bases and J by 3 bases, and 19 bases separated the two germline ends. The CDR3 length is 16 residues. The CDR3 DNA is TGTGCCAGCAGCCCCACCGTGGGGGGTGGCAAAGAGACCCAGTACTTC. As protein: CASSPTVGGGKETQYF. The whole variable domain, filled in from reference TRBV7-3 and TRBJ2-5, reads GAGVSQTPSNKVTEKGKYVELRCDPISGHTALYWYRQSLGQGPEFLIYFQGTGAADDSGLPNDRFFAVRPEGSVSTLKIQRTERGDSAVYLCASSPTVGGGKETQYFGPGTRLLVL.

The chain combines TRBV12-3 or TRBV12-4 with TRBJ1-5; D gene unclear. The CDR3 has 14 amino acids. The V end lost 3 bases, the J end lost 2 bases, and 8 bases lay between the germline ends. The CDR3 is CASSLGIGNQPQHF. DNA for the CDR3: TGTGCCAGCAGTTTGGGGATAGGCAATCAGCCCCAGCATTTT.

The genes are TRBV11-3 and TRBJ2-1, with 8 bases that match TRBD2. Per germline, CDR1 SGHNT and CDR2 YENEEA. Trimming cost V 1 base and J 12 bases; bases outside gene matches: 8. The length of the CDR3 is 14 residues. The CDR3 loop reads CASSLATSSGRQFF. Written as DNA, the CDR3 is TGTGCCAGCAGCTTAGCCACCTCTAGCGGGCGGCAGTTCTTC.

The V and J genes are TRBV30 and TRBJ2-1, with D hard to call. The CDR3 runs to 14 residues. Germline V gives CDR1 GTSNPN, CDR2 SVGIG (reference sequence). V shed 5 bases and J shed 4 bases, with 15 bases lying between them. The CDR3 nucleotides read TGTGCCTGGGCCGGCAGGACGCCATACAATGAGCAGTTCTTC. This sequence encodes CAWAGRTPYNEQFF.

As to this clonotype: Since a much larger clone is just one base distant, this may be a read error. The chain employs TRBV6-6 and TRBJ2-6; TRBD1 matches at 10 bases. The ends lost 7 bases at V and 5 bases at J; junction bases unmatched: 11. Germline V gives CDR1 MNHNY, CDR2 SVGAGI (reference sequence). The CDR3 covers 17 residues. The CDR3 region has the DNA TGTGCCAGCACCCGGACAGGGGGTATAGCTTGGGCCAACGTCCTGACTTTC. This gives the protein CASTRTGGIAWANVLTF.

This clonotype was detected many times. The chain employs TRBV12-3 or TRBV12-4 and TRBJ2-5; D possibly matches TRBD1 or TRBD2 (5 bases each). The CDR3 is 14 amino acids. Trimming left V 5 bases short and J 2 bases short, with 12 bases between. CDR3 DNA sequence: TGTGCCAGCAGTCCGACGGGGCCGCAAGAGACCCAGTACTTC. Translated: CASSPTGPQETQYF.

This clonotype has a handful of counts. V and J are TRBV3-1 and TRBJ2-7; the D is unclear. The germline gives CDR1 LGHDT, CDR2 YNNKEL (reference sequence). The CDR3 contains 13 residues. Trimming shortened V by 0 bases and J by 2 bases, and 5 bases separated the two germline ends. The CDR3, as DNA: TGTGCCAGCAGCCAAGACGGTACCTACGAGCAGTACTTC. This codes for CASSQDGTYEQYF.

This clonotype was seen more than once but under ten times. V is TRBV6-1 and J is TRBJ1-3; no clear D. The CDR3 has 14 amino acids. Deletions cut 2 bases from V and 5 bases from J, with 10 bases between. CDR1 is MNHNS, CDR2 SASEGT, per germline. The CDR3 nucleotides read TGTGCCAGCAGTGAATTAAGTAAGAGAAACACCATATATTTT. The encoded protein is CASSELSKRNTIYF.

J is TRBJ1-2 and V is TRBV20-1; no clear D. Trimming pared 2 bases from V and 4 bases from J, leaving 11 bases between. Per germline, CDR1 DFQATT and CDR2 SNEGSKA (reference sequence). This CDR3 comprises 13 residues. CDR3 loop: CSARPTRLYGYTF. In nucleotides, the CDR3 is TGCAGTGCTAGACCTACAAGGCTCTATGGCTACACCTTC.

This clonotype was counted only a few times. This chain connects TRBV7-8 to TRBJ1-1; 8 positions match TRBD1. V gave up 6 bases and J gave up 4 bases; unmatched junction bases: 16. Germline assignment: CDR1 SGHVS and CDR2 FQNEAQ. This CDR3 spans 17 amino acids. In DNA, the CDR3 is TGTGCCAGCAGGGAAAGGCCGACAGGGGTAGGACGCACTGAAGCTTTCTTT. It encodes CASRERPTGVGRTEAFF. Full variable domain (missing parts from reference TRBV7-8 and TRBJ1-1): GAGVSQSPRYKVAKRGQDVALRCDPISGHVSLFWYQQALGQGPEFLTYFQNEAQLDKSGLPSDRFFAERPEGSVSTLKIQRTQQEDSAVYLCASRERPTGVGRTEAFFGQGTRLTVV.